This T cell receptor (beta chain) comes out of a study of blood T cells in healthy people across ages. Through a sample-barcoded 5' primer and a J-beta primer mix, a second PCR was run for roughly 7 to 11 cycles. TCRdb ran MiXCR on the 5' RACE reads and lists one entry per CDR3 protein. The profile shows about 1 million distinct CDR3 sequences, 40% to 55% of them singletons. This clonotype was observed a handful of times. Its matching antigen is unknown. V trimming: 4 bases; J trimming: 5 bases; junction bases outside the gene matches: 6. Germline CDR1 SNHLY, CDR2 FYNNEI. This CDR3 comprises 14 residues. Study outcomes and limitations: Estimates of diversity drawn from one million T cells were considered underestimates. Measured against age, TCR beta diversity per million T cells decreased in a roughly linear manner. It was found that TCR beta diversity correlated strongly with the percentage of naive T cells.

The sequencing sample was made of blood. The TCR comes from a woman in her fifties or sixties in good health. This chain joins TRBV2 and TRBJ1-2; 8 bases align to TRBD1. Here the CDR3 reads CASSGGQADYGYTF. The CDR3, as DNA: TGTGCCAGCAGTGGGGGACAGGCCGATTATGGCTACACCTTC.